One and the same sample provided the 7 T cell receptor beta chains below, sequenced in a study of blood T cell repertoires in COVID-19. Assay: immunoSEQ multiplex PCR; the TCRdb copy retains only in-frame clones and omits some. The table lists 450,000 to 500,000 clones, roughly nine tenths of them singletons. Material: PBMCs or T cells enriched from blood (not recorded which). Receptor source: an older woman who had recovered from COVID-19.

J is TRBJ1-2 and V is TRBV7-2; possibly TRBD1 for D (5 bases). The CDR3 covers 12 residues. Germline V CDR1 and CDR2: SGHTA, FQGNSA. Trimming stripped 2 bases from V and 8 bases from J, with 9 bases between. The CDR3, as DNA: TGTGCCAGCAGCTTAAGGGGTCGGGGCTACACCTTC. Translating gives CASSLRGRGYTF.

CDR3 nucleotide sequence: TGTGCCAGCAGTTACTCGAGGTTCCAAAGAAACACCATATATTTT. The encoded protein is CASSYSRFQRNTIYF. The rearrangement links TRBV6-5 to TRBJ1-3; D not certain. The ends were cut back, 0 bases at V and 5 bases at J, with 11 bases in the middle. Germline loops: CDR1 MNHEY, CDR2 SVGAGI. The CDR3 runs 15 residues.

The chain carries TRBV19 and TRBJ2-3; TRBD1 matches at 9 bases. V dropped 2 bases and J dropped 6; count of bases not matched to a gene: 12. Germline values: CDR1 LNHDA, CDR2 SQIVND (reference sequence). CDR3 size: 17 residues. CDR3 protein: CASSIQGQGWMTDTQYF. The CDR3 nucleotides read TGTGCCAGTAGTATACAGGGACAGGGCTGGATGACTGATACGCAGTATTTT. Together with reference TRBV19 and TRBJ2-3, the CDR3 gives the full variable domain: DGGITQSPKYLFRKEGQNVTLSCEQNLNHDAMYWYRQDPGQGLRLIYYSQIVNDFQKGDIAEGYSVSREKKESFPLTVTSAQKNPTAFYLCASSIQGQGWMTDTQYFGPGTRLTVL.

V gene TRBV5-1 combines with J gene TRBJ2-1, with 10 bases lining up with TRBD2. The CDR3 sequence is 15 residues long. V trimming: 0 bases; J trimming: 4 bases; junction bases outside the gene matches: 1. Germline CDR1 and CDR2: SGHRS and YFSETQ. For the CDR3, the DNA is TGCGCCAGCAGCTTGGCACTAGCGGGGTACAATGAGCAGTTCTTC. Encoded protein: CASSLALAGYNEQFF.

This rearrangement joins TRBV7-8 to TRBJ2-7; TRBD1 might be the D (6 bases). This CDR3 comprises 14 residues. Trimming cost V 5 bases and J 2 bases, with 13 bases left between them. Germline lookup yields CDR1 SGHVS and CDR2 FQNEAQ. The chain's CDR3 is CASSARDTTYEQYF. The CDR3 bases are TGTGCCAGCAGCGCCCGGGACACTACCTACGAGCAGTACTTC.

This clone was counted only a few times. V is TRBV19 and J is TRBJ2-5; TRBD1 agrees at 8 bases. The CDR3 loop spans 16 amino acids. V shed 5 bases and J 1 base; nucleotides not matched to a gene: 9. From germline, CDR1 is LNHDA and CDR2 SQIVND (reference sequence). In nucleotides, the CDR3 is TGTGCCAGTAGTGCTGGAGGGACAGGCCCCCAAGAGACCCAGTACTTC. This codes for CASSAGGTGPQETQYF.

The chain uses TRBV27 and TRBJ1-1, with D uncertain. The V gene lost 2 bases and the J gene lost 5 bases, with 15 bases spanning the gap. This CDR3 has 15 amino acids. Germline loops: CDR1 MNHEY, CDR2 SMNVEV (reference sequence). CDR3 region: CASSLLVGEKTEAFF. DNA for the CDR3: TGTGCCAGCAGTTTACTGGTTGGGGAGAAAACTGAAGCTTTCTTT.